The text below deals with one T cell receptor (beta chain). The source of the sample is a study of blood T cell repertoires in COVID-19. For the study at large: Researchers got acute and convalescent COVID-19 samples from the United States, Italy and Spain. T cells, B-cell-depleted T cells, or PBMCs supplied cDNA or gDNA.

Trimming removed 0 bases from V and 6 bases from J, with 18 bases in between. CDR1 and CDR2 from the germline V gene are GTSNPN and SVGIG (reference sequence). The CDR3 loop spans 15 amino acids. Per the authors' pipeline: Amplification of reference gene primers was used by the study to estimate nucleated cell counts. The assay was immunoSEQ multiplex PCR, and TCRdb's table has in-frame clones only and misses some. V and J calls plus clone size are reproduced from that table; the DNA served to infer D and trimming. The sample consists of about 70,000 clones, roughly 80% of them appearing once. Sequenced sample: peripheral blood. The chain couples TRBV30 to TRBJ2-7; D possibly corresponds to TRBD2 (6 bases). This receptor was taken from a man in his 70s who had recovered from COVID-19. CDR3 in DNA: TGTGCCTGGAGTGTATCTTCGGGAGTGTTCCCCGAGCAGTACTTC. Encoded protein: CAWSVSSGVFPEQYF. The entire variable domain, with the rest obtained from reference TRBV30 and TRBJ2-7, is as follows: SQTIHQWPATLVQPVGSPLSLECTVEGTSNPNLYWYRQAAGRGLQLLFYSVGIGQISSEVPQNLSASRPQDRQFILSSKKLLLSDSGFYLCAWSVSSGVFPEQYFGPGTRLTVT.